This T cell receptor (beta chain) derives from a study of control samples from healthy donors and cancer patients. The data were produced by immunoSEQ multiplex PCR, yet TCRdb's version contains in-frame clones alone and is incomplete. The table includes tens of thousands of clones, 85% to 95% detected once. The V end was cut by 4 bases, the J end by 4 bases, with 22 bases between. CDR3 length: 17 residues. Germline V gene sequence: CDR1 LGHNT, CDR2 FRNRAP. This clonotype was obtained from a man aged 25-45 years in good health. Specimen: blood. The J gene is TRBJ1-1, the V gene TRBV12-5; no definite D call. The DNA for the CDR3 is TGTGCTAGTGGTTCCCTCTCGACGTCGGGGTCCTCCACTGAAGCTTTCTTT. Its protein product is CASGSLSTSGSSTEAFF.